This T cell receptor (beta chain) came from a study of T cells in Graves' hyperthyroidism and ophthalmopathy. Overall study context: It was at initial diagnosis, before any treatment, that peripheral blood was collected.

Trimming took 4 bases from V and 7 from J, leaving 14 bases between them. Germline CDR1 and CDR2: SNHLY and FYNNEI. This CDR3 comprises 14 residues. RNA transcripts served as the template for amplifying TCR beta CDR3 regions. When the TCR CDR3 underwent first-round RT-PCR, the HTBI primer set was used. Each CDR3 protein is one row after TCRdb ran MiXCR on the multiplex PCR reads. The sample carries 250,000 or so distinct CDR3 sequences, about 16% recorded once. Study-wide results and caveats: Ophthalmopathy was separated from stable hyperthyroidism by a 13 V-J model. Most expanded thyroid clonotypes above 0.001 also appeared in blood.

The sample holds many counts of this clonotype. Antigen specificity is unknown. Sample collection date corresponds to first hyperthyroidism diagnosis, prior to any ophthalmopathy symptoms. This rearrangement joins TRBV2 to TRBJ2-1, with D maybe TRBD1 (6 bases). The receptor was derived from a woman between 50 and 59 years old with Graves' hyperthyroidism that later progressed to Graves' ophthalmopathy. Sequencing was carried out using blood. The CDR3 is CASSVEQGMNEQFF. The CDR3 DNA reads as TGTGCCAGCAGTGTGGAACAGGGTATGAATGAGCAGTTCTTC. The full variable domain, rest sourced from reference TRBV2 and TRBJ2-1, is EPEVTQTPSHQVTQMGQEVILRCVPISNHLYFYWYRQILGQKVEFLVSFYNNEISEKSEIFDDQFSVERPDGSNFTLKIRSTKLEDSAMYFCASSVEQGMNEQFFGPGTRLTVL.